A single sample is the source of the 25 T cell receptor beta chains below, sequenced in a study of vaccination effects on CD4 cells after COVID-19. Peptide-pool stimulation followed by sequencing identified expanded antigen-specific CD4+ clonotypes in the ViraFEST assay. CD4+ T cells were isolated after about nine days of culture. All study participants received two doses of BNT162b2 or mRNA-1273 vaccine. The antigens these receptors bind are not known. Method: immunoSEQ multiplex PCR; TCRdb's copy keeps in-frame clones and lacks some. The top ten hold more than 1% of the sample, which has about 72,000 clones, about 86% seen once. Specimen: CD4+ T cells from PBMCs cultured with HCoV-229E spike peptides, collected after COVID-19 vaccination. The origin of the receptors is a human donor who received a COVID-19 vaccine.

The chain employs TRBV20-1 and TRBJ2-4; D gene uncertain. The CDR3 runs to 11 residues. Germline loops: CDR1 DFQATT, CDR2 SNEGSKA (reference sequence). V dropped 4 bases and J dropped 7 bases, with 8 bases sitting between them. CDR3 sequence (DNA): TGCAGTGCTATTTTCCGGAACATTCAGTACTTC. Translated, it gives CSAIFRNIQYF.

The V and J genes are TRBV24-1 and TRBJ1-2, with TRBD1 matching over 11 bases. The ends lost 4 bases at V and 8 bases at J; junction bases unmatched: 5. CDR3 length: 14 amino acids. CDR1 is KGHDR and CDR2 is SFDVKD in the germline V gene. DNA of the CDR3: TGTGCCACCAGTGACACGGACAGGGGGCGAGGCTACACCTTC. Protein sequence: CATSDTDRGRGYTF.

J is TRBJ1-5 and V is TRBV5-4; TRBD1 matches 7 bases. The CDR3 consists of 14 residues. J lost 3 bases, V lost 4 bases, and 4 bases had no gene match. CDR1 and CDR2 (germline): SGHNT, YYREEE (reference sequence). DNA of the CDR3: TGTGCCAGCAGCCAGACAGGGCCCAATCAGCCCCAGCATTTT. Its translation is CASSQTGPNQPQHF.

This sequence joins TRBV24-1 and TRBJ2-1; 9 nucleotides match TRBD2. The CDR3 is 17 residues long. Losses at the gene ends were 5 bases for V and 2 bases for J; bases not matched to a gene: 9. Germline lookup yields CDR1 KGHDR and CDR2 SFDVKD. CDR3 residues: CATSGGLAGGTYNEQFF. The CDR3 DNA reads as TGTGCCACCAGTGGAGGGTTGGCGGGGGGGACCTACAATGAGCAGTTCTTC.

Regarding this clone: Other DNA sequences from this sample encode an identical CDR3 as well. This chain uses TRBV30 with TRBJ1-5; the D gene is possibly TRBD1 (5 bases). In germline, CDR1 is GTSNPN, CDR2 SVGIG (reference sequence). V lost 0 bases, J lost 2 bases, and 8 bases lay in between. This CDR3 has 14 residues. The CDR3: CAWSVSRGNQPQHF. Written as DNA, the CDR3 is TGTGCCTGGAGTGTGTCCAGGGGCAATCAGCCCCAGCATTTT.

This chain joins TRBV5-6 and TRBJ1-2; a possible D gene is TRBD1 (5 bases). The V gene's germline CDR1 is SGHDT and CDR2 YYEEEE. The length of the CDR3 is 13 residues. V was shortened by 4 bases and J by 8 bases, with 15 bases between the two germline ends. The CDR3: CASSGGLGQGYTF. In DNA form, the CDR3 reads TGTGCCAGCAGCGGGGGGTTAGGGCAGGGCTACACCTTC. Looking up the rest from reference TRBV5-6 and TRBJ1-2 gives the full variable domain: DAGVTQSPTHLIKTRGQQVTLRCSPKSGHDTVSWYQQALGQGPQFIFQYYEEEERQRGNFPDRFSGHQFPNYSSELNVNALLLGDSALYLCASSGGLGQGYTFGSGTRLTVV.

The chain carries TRBV12-3 or TRBV12-4 and TRBJ1-6; D unclear. This CDR3 has 13 amino acids. Trimming stripped 4 bases from V and 8 bases from J, with 9 bases between. The CDR3 bases are TGTGCCAGCAGTTCTAGGGCATATTCACCCCTCCACTTT. Residues: CASSSRAYSPLHF.

This clone was counted once. The chain recombines TRBV7-2 with TRBJ2-5; weak D call: TRBD1 (5 bases). CDR1 and CDR2 (germline): SGHTA, FQGNSA. The CDR3 totals 15 residues. V shed 0 bases and J shed 4 bases, with 12 bases lying between them. DNA for the CDR3: TGTGCCAGCAGCTTAGCGTCTGGGGCAGGAGAGACCCAGTACTTC. Protein sequence: CASSLASGAGETQYF.

The chain is built from TRBV9 and TRBJ2-1; a possible D gene is TRBD1 (6 bases). Germline V gene data show CDR1 as SGDLS and CDR2 as YYNGEE. The CDR3 contains 14 residues. Trimming stripped 3 bases from V and 4 bases from J, with 11 bases between. CDR3 DNA sequence: TGTGCCAGCAGCGCAGGGACACTTTACAATGAGCAGTTCTTC. Translating it yields CASSAGTLYNEQFF.

In this sample, this clone turned up once. The chain couples TRBV5-4 to TRBJ2-3, with D unresolved. Trimming shortened V by 4 bases and J by 0 bases, and 9 bases separated the two germline ends. This CDR3 has 14 amino acids. Germline CDR1 reads SGHNT; CDR2 reads YYREEE (reference sequence). The CDR3 coding sequence is TGTGCCAGCAGCCCGGACCCTAGCACAGATACGCAGTATTTT. As protein: CASSPDPSTDTQYF.

The CDR3 bases are TGTGCCAGCAGCGTAGAACAGGTCAGCACAGATACGCAGTATTTT. It is translated as CASSVEQVSTDTQYF. J is TRBJ2-3 and V is TRBV9; the D gene is possibly TRBD1 (5 bases). This CDR3 is 15 amino acids long. V was cut by 0 bases and J by 0 bases, with 8 bases left in between. Per germline, CDR1 SGDLS and CDR2 YYNGEE.

The chain carries TRBV7-9 and TRBJ2-1, with D possibly TRBD2 on 6 matching bases. With 5 bases removed from V and 6 bases from J, the gap between germline ends came to 14 bases. CDR1 is SEHNR, CDR2 FQNEAQ, per germline (reference sequence). CDR3 length equals 14 residues. CDR3 region: CASSPPRDGNEQFF. In nucleotides, the CDR3 is TGTGCCAGCAGCCCGCCGCGGGACGGCAATGAGCAGTTCTTC.

This clone showed up just once. The chain is built from TRBV6-1 and TRBJ2-7; D call uncertain. Germline assignment: CDR1 MNHNS and CDR2 SASEGT. This CDR3 has 13 residues. In DNA, the CDR3 is TGTGCCAGCAGTCAAGCCACGGTCTACGAGCAGTACGTC. Its translation is CASSQATVYEQYV.

This chain joins TRBV10-1 and TRBJ1-3, with 10 positions matching TRBD1. The J segment lost 3 bases and the V segment lost 8 bases, leaving 13 bases of the junction unmatched. The CDR3 covers 17 residues. Germline V CDR1 and CDR2: WNHNN, SYGVQD (reference sequence). The CDR3 reads CASPCNGTGVCGNTIYF. The DNA for the CDR3 is TGCGCCAGCCCCTGTAATGGGACAGGGGTATGTGGAAACACCATATATTTT.

V and J are TRBV5-8 and TRBJ1-4; TRBD1 might be the D (5 bases). V was pared by 4 bases and J by 3 bases, with 16 bases between. Germline CDR1 reads SGHTS; CDR2 reads YDEGEE. The CDR3 contains 16 residues. The CDR3 nucleotides are TGTGCCAGCAGCCCTGGTGAGGGGAAGGCTAATGAAAAACTGTTTTTT. It yields the protein CASSPGEGKANEKLFF.

The chain uses TRBV6-5 and TRBJ2-1, with a weak D call TRBD2 (5 bases). CDR1 and CDR2 from the germline V gene are MNHEY and SVGAGI. V dropped 2 bases and J dropped 9 bases, with 11 bases sitting between them. The CDR3 contains 13 residues. The chain's CDR3 is CASSYERVREQFF. The CDR3 bases are TGTGCCAGCAGTTACGAGAGGGTCCGTGAGCAGTTCTTC.

V is TRBV7-8 and J is TRBJ2-2, with 11 bases that match TRBD2. The CDR3 runs to 16 residues. The germline CDR1 and CDR2 sequences are SGHVS and FQNEAQ. Trimming cost V 3 bases and J 5 bases; bases outside gene matches: 5. The DNA for the CDR3 is TGTGCCAGCAGCTTTATAGCGGGGGGGGGAACCGGGGAGCTGTTTTTT. The encoded protein is CASSFIAGGGTGELFF. Supplemented by reference TRBV7-8 and TRBJ2-2, the full variable domain reads GAGVSQSPRYKVAKRGQDVALRCDPISGHVSLFWYQQALGQGPEFLTYFQNEAQLDKSGLPSDRFFAERPEGSVSTLKIQRTQQEDSAVYLCASSFIAGGGTGELFFGEGSRLTVL.

The chain combines TRBV2 with TRBJ1-1; D remains ambiguous. Germline CDR1 SNHLY, CDR2 FYNNEI. V lost 6 bases and J 6 bases, leaving 17 bases between the germline ends. CDR3 length: 14 amino acids. The CDR3 is CASSPSTLWAEAFF. CDR3 bases: TGTGCCAGCAGCCCTAGTACTTTATGGGCTGAAGCTTTCTTT.

The chain combines TRBV27 with TRBJ1-5; a weak D match, TRBD1 (5 bases). V gave up 9 bases and J gave up 5 bases, with 17 bases separating them. CDR3 length: 14 amino acids. Germline loops: CDR1 MNHEY, CDR2 SMNVEV (reference sequence). CDR3 sequence (DNA): TGTGCCAGTAAAGGGGCTTTCAACCATCAGCCCCAGCATTTT. This codes for CASKGAFNHQPQHF.

This chain joins TRBV10-1 and TRBJ1-4; D remains unclear. The length of the CDR3 is 17 residues. CDR1 is WNHNN and CDR2 is SYGVQD in the germline V gene (reference sequence). The V gene lost 0 bases and the J gene lost 2 bases, with 13 bases spanning the gap. The CDR3 nucleotides are TGCGCCAGCAGTGAGTCAAAGGACCCGGGGACTAATGAAAAACTGTTTTTT. Translation: CASSESKDPGTNEKLFF.

In this sample, this clone turned up once. V is TRBV5-1 and J is TRBJ2-5, with 9 bases fitting TRBD1. V was clipped by 3 bases and J by 5 bases; unmatched bases: 2. In germline, CDR1 is SGHRS, CDR2 YFSETQ. CDR3 length equals 13 residues. This chain's CDR3 is CASSSQGAETQYF. CDR3 bases: TGCGCCAGCAGCTCACAGGGGGCGGAGACCCAGTACTTC.

The rearrangement links TRBV10-3 to TRBJ1-1; D gene uncertain. With 10 bases removed from V and 2 bases from J, the gap between germline ends came to 14 bases. Germline-derived CDR1 and CDR2 are ENHRY and SYGVKD. The CDR3 totals 13 residues. For the CDR3, the DNA is TGTGCCACCAAGGCCGGGCGAAACACTGAAGCTTTCTTT. It is translated as CATKAGRNTEAFF.

V and J are TRBV20-1 and TRBJ1-1, with 7 bases aligning to TRBD1. The trim removed 3 bases at V and 4 bases at J, leaving 8 bases unmatched. The CDR3 covers 14 residues. The germline V gene encodes CDR1 DFQATT and CDR2 SNEGSKA (reference sequence). The CDR3, as DNA: TGCAGTGCTAGTAGGTCAGGGGGTAGCACTGAAGCTTTCTTT. Encoded protein: CSASRSGGSTEAFF.

This rearrangement joins TRBV11-2 to TRBJ1-1; tentatively, D is TRBD1 (5 bases). V lost 4 bases to trimming and J lost 1 base, with 16 bases between them. The CDR3 runs 16 residues. CDR1 and CDR2 from the germline V gene are SGHAT and FQNNGV. CDR3 DNA sequence: TGTGCCAGCAGCTCTTTTCCAGGGTTTGGGAACACTGAAGCTTTCTTT. Encoded protein: CASSSFPGFGNTEAFF.

This clone was recorded once. V is TRBV6-5 and J is TRBJ1-1; the D gene is possibly TRBD1 (5 bases). Germline V gene data show CDR1 as MNHEY and CDR2 as SVGAGI. The CDR3 runs to 15 residues. The V and J ends lost 7 bases and 3 bases respectively, with 18 bases between them. The CDR3 DNA reads as TGTGCCAGCACAGGGCCCAGAGGGAGAGACACTGAAGCTTTCTTT. Translating it yields CASTGPRGRDTEAFF.